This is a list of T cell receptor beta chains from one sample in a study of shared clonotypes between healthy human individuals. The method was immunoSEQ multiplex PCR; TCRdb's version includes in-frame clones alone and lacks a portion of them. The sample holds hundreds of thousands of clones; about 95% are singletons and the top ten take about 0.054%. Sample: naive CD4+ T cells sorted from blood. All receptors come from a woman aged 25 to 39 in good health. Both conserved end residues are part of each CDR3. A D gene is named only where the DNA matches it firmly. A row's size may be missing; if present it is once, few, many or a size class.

cdr3_nt: TGCGCCAGCAGCCCAGGCGGGGTGAACACTGAAGCTTTCTTT
cdr3_aa: CASSPGGVNTEAFF
j_call: TRBJ1-1
clone_size: -
v_call: TRBV4-1
d_call: -

cdr3_nt: TGCAGCGTTGGGGTCTACACCTTC
cdr3_aa: CSVGVYTF
j_call: TRBJ1-2
clone_size: -
v_call: TRBV29-1
d_call: -

cdr3_nt: TGTGCCAGCAGTCTAGGACCAGCGAACACTGAAGCTTTCTTT
cdr3_aa: CASSLGPANTEAFF
j_call: TRBJ1-1
clone_size: once
v_call: TRBV6-5
d_call: -

cdr3_nt: TGTGCCAGCAGTCTAGAAACAGCGAACACCGGGGAGCTGTTTTTT
cdr3_aa: CASSLETANTGELFF
j_call: TRBJ2-2
clone_size: -
v_call: TRBV27
d_call: -

cdr3_nt: TGTGCCAGCAGGACGGGACAGGGGGCCTACGAGCAGTACTTC
cdr3_aa: CASRTGQGAYEQYF
j_call: TRBJ2-7
clone_size: -
v_call: TRBV28
d_call: TRBD1

cdr3_nt: TGTGCCAGCAATACATGGGCTAGAGGCAAAGGACAACGCTACGAGCAGTACTTC
cdr3_aa: CASNTWARGKGQRYEQYF
j_call: TRBJ2-7
clone_size: -
v_call: TRBV28
d_call: -

cdr3_nt: TGTGCCAGCGCGTATGGGTCTACGCAGTATTTT
cdr3_aa: CASAYGSTQYF
j_call: TRBJ2-3
clone_size: -
v_call: TRBV6-5
d_call: -

cdr3_nt: TGTGCCAGCAAATCCAGGGTGTATGAAAAACTGTTTTTT
cdr3_aa: CASKSRVYEKLFF
j_call: TRBJ1-4
clone_size: -
v_call: TRBV6-1
d_call: -

cdr3_nt: TGTGCCAGCAGTCGAGCGGGAGGGCCTAGGAACACCGGGGAGCTGTTTTTT
cdr3_aa: CASSRAGGPRNTGELFF
j_call: TRBJ2-2
clone_size: -
v_call: TRBV5-4
d_call: TRBD2

cdr3_nt: TGCGCCAGCAGTGAGTCGGCGGCTAGCGGGAGGCCAGACTACGAGCAGTACTTC
cdr3_aa: CASSESAASGRPDYEQYF
j_call: TRBJ2-7
clone_size: -
v_call: TRBV10-1
d_call: TRBD2

cdr3_nt: TGTGCCAGCAGACAGAACACTGAAGCTTTCTTT
cdr3_aa: CASRQNTEAFF
j_call: TRBJ1-1
clone_size: -
v_call: TRBV12-2
d_call: -

cdr3_nt: TGTGCCAGCAGCTTTTCACTAGCGGGAGGTTCCCACGAGCAGTACTTC
cdr3_aa: CASSFSLAGGSHEQYF
j_call: TRBJ2-7
clone_size: -
v_call: TRBV7-9
d_call: TRBD2

cdr3_nt: TGTGCCAGCTTACCCCCTACTCTGGGGGCGGCAGATACGCAGTATTTT
cdr3_aa: CASLPPTLGAADTQYF
j_call: TRBJ2-3
clone_size: -
v_call: TRBV28
d_call: -

cdr3_nt: TGTGCCAGCACTTCCGCGGGGGCCCCCTCCTACGAGCAGTACTTC
cdr3_aa: CASTSAGAPSYEQYF
j_call: TRBJ2-7
clone_size: -
v_call: TRBV28
d_call: -

cdr3_nt: TGTGCCAGCAGCTTAGAGGTGACAGGGCTACATCAGCCCCAGCATTTT
cdr3_aa: CASSLEVTGLHQPQHF
j_call: TRBJ1-5
clone_size: -
v_call: TRBV7-2
d_call: TRBD1

cdr3_nt: TGTGCCAGCGGACTCTCCTACGAGCAGTACTTC
cdr3_aa: CASGLSYEQYF
j_call: TRBJ2-7
clone_size: -
v_call: TRBV28
d_call: -

cdr3_nt: TGCGCCAGCAGCTCGCTGACAAACGTGAACACTGAAGCTTTCTTT
cdr3_aa: CASSSLTNVNTEAFF
j_call: TRBJ1-1
clone_size: -
v_call: TRBV5-1
d_call: -

cdr3_nt: TGTGCCAGCAGCTTAATGGGGTCGACAAATCTGAACACTGAAGCTTTCTTT
cdr3_aa: CASSLMGSTNLNTEAFF
j_call: TRBJ1-1
clone_size: -
v_call: TRBV7-9
d_call: -

cdr3_nt: TGCGCCAGCAGCCAGACAGCCTCTGGGGCCAACGTCCTGACTTTC
cdr3_aa: CASSQTASGANVLTF
j_call: TRBJ2-6
clone_size: -
v_call: TRBV5-1
d_call: -

cdr3_nt: TGTGCCAGCAGCCACCAGGGGGCTGGGAATAATGAAAAACTGTTTTTT
cdr3_aa: CASSHQGAGNNEKLFF
j_call: TRBJ1-4
clone_size: once
v_call: TRBV7-9
d_call: TRBD1

cdr3_nt: TGTGCCAGCAGCTTAGCGGCTAGCGGTTTTGAGACCCAGTACTTC
cdr3_aa: CASSLAASGFETQYF
j_call: TRBJ2-5
clone_size: -
v_call: TRBV11-2
d_call: TRBD2

cdr3_nt: TGTGCCCCCGGTTTGGGACAGGCGATCACCGGGGAGCTGTTTTTT
cdr3_aa: CAPGLGQAITGELFF
j_call: TRBJ2-2
clone_size: -
v_call: TRBV27
d_call: TRBD1

cdr3_nt: TGTGCCAGCAGCTTCGGGACGACAGGACGCACAGATACGCAGTATTTT
cdr3_aa: CASSFGTTGRTDTQYF
j_call: TRBJ2-3
clone_size: -
v_call: TRBV7-9
d_call: -

cdr3_nt: TGTGCCAGCAGTGGAGCTAGCTACCTAGATGAGCAGTACTTC
cdr3_aa: CASSGASYLDEQYF
j_call: TRBJ2-5
clone_size: -
v_call: TRBV28
d_call: -

cdr3_nt: TGTGCCAGTAGTATCGCGGCAGGGGGCACTGAAGCTTTCTTT
cdr3_aa: CASSIAAGGTEAFF
j_call: TRBJ1-1
clone_size: once
v_call: TRBV19
d_call: TRBD1

cdr3_nt: TGTGCCAGCAGCCGACGTCCAGGGGAGAAACTGTTTTTT
cdr3_aa: CASSRRPGEKLFF
j_call: TRBJ1-4
clone_size: few
v_call: TRBV7-6
d_call: -

cdr3_nt: TGTGCCAGCTTCCGGGACAGTACCTATGGCTACACCTTC
cdr3_aa: CASFRDSTYGYTF
j_call: TRBJ1-2
clone_size: -
v_call: TRBV28
d_call: TRBD1

cdr3_nt: TGTGCCAGTAGACCGGGACTAGGTCTCGTCAGCTCCTACAATGAGCAGTTCTTC
cdr3_aa: CASRPGLGLVSSYNEQFF
j_call: TRBJ2-1
clone_size: -
v_call: TRBV19
d_call: TRBD2

cdr3_nt: TGTGCCAGCAGTTACGGATTGCACGGTGGGGAGCAGTACTTC
cdr3_aa: CASSYGLHGGEQYF
j_call: TRBJ2-7
clone_size: -
v_call: TRBV6-5
d_call: -

cdr3_nt: TGTGCCAGCAATTTAGTTGGGGCCAACGTCCTGACTTTC
cdr3_aa: CASNLVGANVLTF
j_call: TRBJ2-6
clone_size: -
v_call: TRBV6-1
d_call: -

cdr3_nt: TGTGCCAGCAGTGCGAGGGACCGTTCCTACGAGCAGTACTTC
cdr3_aa: CASSARDRSYEQYF
j_call: TRBJ2-7
clone_size: -
v_call: TRBV6-5
d_call: -

cdr3_nt: TGTGCCAGCAGCCGGGGACAGGGGAGTGGTAATGAGCAGTTCTTC
cdr3_aa: CASSRGQGSGNEQFF
j_call: TRBJ2-1
clone_size: -
v_call: TRBV11-3
d_call: TRBD1

cdr3_nt: TGTGCCAGCAGTGCCACTAGCGTGAATGAGCAGTTCTTC
cdr3_aa: CASSATSVNEQFF
j_call: TRBJ2-1
clone_size: once
v_call: TRBV2
d_call: TRBD2

cdr3_nt: TGTGCCAGCTCACCAGGGACAGCGTCCTATCACGAGCAGTACTTC
cdr3_aa: CASSPGTASYHEQYF
j_call: TRBJ2-7
clone_size: once
v_call: TRBV18
d_call: TRBD1

cdr3_nt: TGTGCCAGCAGCTCACACAGGTCTCTAGCCAAAAACATTCAGTACTTC
cdr3_aa: CASSSHRSLAKNIQYF
j_call: TRBJ2-4
clone_size: -
v_call: TRBV5-5
d_call: -

cdr3_nt: TGCGCCAGCAGCGTGTTTCCACAGGGGACAGAGACCCAGTACTTC
cdr3_aa: CASSVFPQGTETQYF
j_call: TRBJ2-5
clone_size: -
v_call: TRBV5-1
d_call: TRBD1

cdr3_nt: TGTGCCAGCGGAGCGGGAGGGCCCTCCCATGAGCAGTTCTTC
cdr3_aa: CASGAGGPSHEQFF
j_call: TRBJ2-1
clone_size: -
v_call: TRBV25-1
d_call: TRBD2

cdr3_nt: TGCAGCGTTGAAGATTCGTTTGGGCTAGCGGGAGCCGAGCAGTACTTC
cdr3_aa: CSVEDSFGLAGAEQYF
j_call: TRBJ2-7
clone_size: once
v_call: TRBV29-1
d_call: TRBD2

cdr3_nt: TGTGCCAGCAGTGCCGGACAGGGGAACACTGAAGCTTTCTTT
cdr3_aa: CASSAGQGNTEAFF
j_call: TRBJ1-1
clone_size: -
v_call: TRBV2
d_call: TRBD1

cdr3_nt: TGCGCCAGCAGTGAGTCACTAGTCCCCCCGTACAATGAGCAGTTCTTC
cdr3_aa: CASSESLVPPYNEQFF
j_call: TRBJ2-1
clone_size: once
v_call: TRBV10-1
d_call: -

cdr3_nt: TGCGCCAGCAGCCAAACGTCCTTAAGAGACAGGGGGAATCAGCCCCAGCATTTT
cdr3_aa: CASSQTSLRDRGNQPQHF
j_call: TRBJ1-5
clone_size: -
v_call: TRBV4-1
d_call: TRBD1

cdr3_nt: TGTGCCAGCAGCTTAGAGGCTGGGTACGAGCAGTACTTC
cdr3_aa: CASSLEAGYEQYF
j_call: TRBJ2-7
clone_size: few
v_call: TRBV7-6
d_call: -

cdr3_nt: TGTGCCACCAGCAGATCGACAGGGAACTATGGCTACACCTTC
cdr3_aa: CATSRSTGNYGYTF
j_call: TRBJ1-2
clone_size: -
v_call: TRBV15
d_call: TRBD1